This TCR beta chain was found in a study of T cells in Graves' hyperthyroidism and ophthalmopathy (dated by TCRdb to the late 2010s). Concerning the study at large: Peripheral blood was collected at initial diagnosis, before any treatment. An independent validation cohort of around 19 hyperthyroidism patients and roughly 16 patients who later progressed to ophthalmopathy tested prospective prediction of ophthalmopathy. The approximately 100 discovery patients were divided at random into training and test sets in a 7:3 ratio. In addition, the study compared T-cell repertoires in thyroid tissue and in blood from about 6 Graves' hyperthyroidism patients. To identify TCR V-J signatures that set the groups apart, the researchers used a discovery cohort of about a hundred patients, made up of under 45 with Graves' ophthalmopathy and about 55 with stable Graves' hyperthyroidism. TCR Vbeta CDR3 sequencing of some 140 peripheral blood samples (approximately 44 ophthalmopathy, under 80 hyperthyroidism and some 17 progressor patients) is reported in the paper. Following sampling, methimazole starting at 30 mg daily was given to hyperthyroidism patients, and high-dose intravenous methylprednisolone was given to ophthalmopathy patients. Results the study describes overall, beyond this receptor: In validation, the model predicted progression to ophthalmopathy a median of about 5.9 months before onset, with 65% to 71% sensitivity and roughly 73% specificity. In cross-validation, a model built on a 13 V-J signature told ophthalmopathy apart from stable hyperthyroidism with 85% to 90% sensitivity and approximately 84% specificity, and in testing the same model reached 80%/75%. Sample size was not statistically predetermined, and blinding of investigators to group allocation was not performed. Most expanded thyroid clonotypes (frequency above 0.001) were also found in blood, which suggests that blood repertoires may mirror thyroid immune responses.

Graves' hyperthyroidism was defined as stable when no progression to ophthalmopathy occurred over 18 months of follow-up. Hyperthyroidism patients were newly diagnosed, with disease duration under 2 months, and aged 18 to 65 years. The study excluded patients with uncontrolled infections, other autoimmune diseases, pregnancy or lactation. Diagnoses were established on the basis of clinical symptoms, serum thyroxine and TRAb, thyroid ultrasound, and orbital computed tomography. PBMCs were separated from under 11 ml of fresh peripheral blood using Ficoll-Paque density gradient centrifugation. Total RNA was extracted using Trizol reagent, and RNA quality was assessed on an Agilent 2100 Bioanalyzer. The germline V gene provides CDR1 SQVTM and CDR2 ANQGSEA. Its CDR3 holds 15 amino acids, cysteine through phenylalanine. Just the 45-base CDR3 DNA is kept, in frame starting at base 1. Ends trimmed: V by 5 bases, J by 4 bases; bases unmatched to a gene: 6.

On this clonotype: The specificity of this receptor is unknown. Base qualities are not provided; no much larger clone lies one nucleotide away.

The TCR beta CDR3 regions were amplified from RNA transcripts. A first-round RT-PCR of the TCR CDR3 used the HTBI primer set with the Qiagen OneStep RT-PCR kit. Libraries were constructed in a second round of multiplex PCR, after which size selection and purification were carried out. Libraries were sequenced paired-end with 100 bp reads on an Illumina HiSeq2000. Per the authors' processing: SOAPnuke was used to process the raw data, with reads discarded if the reads contained adapters or uncalled bases, had a mean Phred below 15, or lacked an exact constant-primer or identifier match. COPE v1.2.5 was used to merge the high-quality paired reads, and each unique nucleotide sequence was defined as a clonotype. MiTCR v1.1 was used to align clonotypes to the IMGT TRBV, TRBD and TRBJ reference segments. The analysis was restricted to V-J combinations with a frequency above 0.0001, which together covered 99.2% of the repertoires. The TCS score was defined as the ratio of F50 (clonal expansion) to E x V (chaos), calculated using BLOSUM62-based TCRdist between CDR3 peptides within each V-J. Welch's t-statistics and random forest reduced roughly 540 V-J features to 10 to 15, which were used in a naive Bayes classifier (R e1071). TCRdb trimmed the raw reads at Q25, called clones with MiXCR and kept productive beta chains. Entries are consolidated by CDR3 protein sequence, retaining the most common genes and DNA. The V and J calls and clone size come from TCRdb's table, not from the authors' own analysis. For this sample the table gives more than 450,000 distinct CDR3 sequences, of which less than 15% were detected only once. The ten largest clones add up to roughly 14% of the sample.

Recombination connected TRBV29-1 to TRBJ2-3; TRBD2 fits 13 bases in the junction. Source material: blood. The sequence was collected from a woman in her 40s with Graves' hyperthyroidism. The sequenced DNA is TGCAGCGTTCTACTAGCGGGAGGGGACCCAGATACGCAGTATTTT. It encodes CSVLLAGGDPDTQYF.